This entry describes one T cell receptor (beta chain). Study processing details: Cell counts per sample came from amplifying reference gene primers. Clones were sequenced by immunoSEQ multiplex PCR, and TCRdb holds only the in-frame ones, with some missing. The DNA gave D and trimming, while V, J and clone size come from that table. Counted here are about 160,000 clones, around 86% occurring once; the ten biggest clones make up around 6.5%. The CDR3 sequence is 16 residues long. The junction had 6 bases not matched to a gene; V was cut back by 4 bases and J by 0 bases. Germline CDR1 and CDR2: ENHRY and SYGVKD. This sample is drawn from a study of blood T cell repertoires in COVID-19.

The receptor comes from a man older than 75 with acute or convalescent COVID-19. The gene calls are TRBV10-3 and TRBJ2-7; 10 bases agree with TRBD1. Material: peripheral blood. CDR3 DNA: TGTGCCATCAGTGGCCCGGGACAGGGGTCCTCCTACGAGCAGTACTTC. This translates into CAISGPGQGSSYEQYF.